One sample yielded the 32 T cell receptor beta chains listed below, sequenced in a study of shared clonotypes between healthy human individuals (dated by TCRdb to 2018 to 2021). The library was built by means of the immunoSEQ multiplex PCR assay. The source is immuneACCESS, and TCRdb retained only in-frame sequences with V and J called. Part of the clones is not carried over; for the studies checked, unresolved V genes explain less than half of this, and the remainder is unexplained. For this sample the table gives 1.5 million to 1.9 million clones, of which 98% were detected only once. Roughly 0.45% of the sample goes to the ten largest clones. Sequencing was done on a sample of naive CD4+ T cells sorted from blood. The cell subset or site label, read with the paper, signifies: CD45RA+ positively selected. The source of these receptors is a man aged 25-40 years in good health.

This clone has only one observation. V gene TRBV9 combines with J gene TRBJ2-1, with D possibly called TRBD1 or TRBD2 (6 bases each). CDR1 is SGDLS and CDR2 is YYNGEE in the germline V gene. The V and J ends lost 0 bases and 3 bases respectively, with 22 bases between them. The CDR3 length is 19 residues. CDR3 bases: TGTGCCAGCAGCGTAGATCCCCTGGGGGCGGGAACCAACTACAATGAGCAGTTCTTC. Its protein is CASSVDPLGAGTNYNEQFF. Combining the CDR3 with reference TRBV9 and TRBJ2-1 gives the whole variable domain DSGVTQTPKHLITATGQRVTLRCSPRSGDLSVYWYQQSLDQGLQFLIQYYNGEERAKGNILERFSAQQFPDLHSELNLSSLELGDSALYFCASSVDPLGAGTNYNEQFFGPGTRLTVL.

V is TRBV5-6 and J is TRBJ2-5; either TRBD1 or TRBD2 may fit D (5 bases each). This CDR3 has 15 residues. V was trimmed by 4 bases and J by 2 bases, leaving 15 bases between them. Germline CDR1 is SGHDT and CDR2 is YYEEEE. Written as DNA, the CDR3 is TGTGCCAGCAGCAAACCCCCGGGACGGCAAGAGACCCAGTACTTC. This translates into CASSKPPGRQETQYF.

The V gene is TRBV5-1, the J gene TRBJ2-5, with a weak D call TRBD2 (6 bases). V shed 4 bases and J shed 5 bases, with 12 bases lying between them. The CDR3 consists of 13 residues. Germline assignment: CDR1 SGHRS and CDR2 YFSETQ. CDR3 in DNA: TGCGCCAGCAGCGAGGGGACTGTGGAGACCCAGTACTTC. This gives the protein CASSEGTVETQYF.

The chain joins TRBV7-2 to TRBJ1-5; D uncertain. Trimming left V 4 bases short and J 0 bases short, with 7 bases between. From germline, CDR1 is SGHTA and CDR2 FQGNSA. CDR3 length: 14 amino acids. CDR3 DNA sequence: TGTGCCAGCAGCTACTATAATAGCAATCAGCCCCAGCATTTT. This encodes CASSYYNSNQPQHF.

CDR3 amino acids: CASSPPTEIEPTDTQYF. Written as DNA, the CDR3 is TGTGCCAGCTCACCACCGACCGAAATTGAACCCACAGATACGCAGTATTTT. V usage is TRBV18 and J usage is TRBJ2-3; D is uncertain. The V end was cut by 0 bases, the J end by 2 bases, with 15 bases between. Germline CDR1 reads KGHSH; CDR2 reads LQKENI. CDR3 length: 17 amino acids.

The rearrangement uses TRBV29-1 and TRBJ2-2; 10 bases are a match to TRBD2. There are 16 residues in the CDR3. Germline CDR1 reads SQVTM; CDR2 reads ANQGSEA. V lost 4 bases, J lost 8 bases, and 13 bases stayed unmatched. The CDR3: CSVVVGLAGGRGELFF. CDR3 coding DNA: TGCAGCGTTGTCGTTGGGTTAGCGGGAGGTCGAGGGGAGCTGTTTTTT.

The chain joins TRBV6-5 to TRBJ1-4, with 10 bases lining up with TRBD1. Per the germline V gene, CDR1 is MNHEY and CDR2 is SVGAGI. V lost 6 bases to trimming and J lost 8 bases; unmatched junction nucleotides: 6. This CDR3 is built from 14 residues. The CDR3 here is CASRRQGAEEKLFF. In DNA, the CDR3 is TGTGCCAGCAGAAGACAGGGGGCAGAAGAAAAACTGTTTTTT.

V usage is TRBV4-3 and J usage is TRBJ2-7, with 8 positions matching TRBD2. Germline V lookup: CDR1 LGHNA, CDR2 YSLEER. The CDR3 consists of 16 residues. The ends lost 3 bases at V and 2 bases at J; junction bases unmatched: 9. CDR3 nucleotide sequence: TGCGCCAGCAGCCAGATAACTAGCGGAAATACCTACGAGCAGTACTTC. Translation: CASSQITSGNTYEQYF.

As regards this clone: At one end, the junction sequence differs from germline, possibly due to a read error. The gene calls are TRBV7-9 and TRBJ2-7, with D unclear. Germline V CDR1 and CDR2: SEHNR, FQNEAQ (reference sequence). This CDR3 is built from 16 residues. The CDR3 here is CASSSNLKGQAYEQYF. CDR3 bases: TGCGCCAGCAGCTCCAACCTGAAGGGTCAGGCCTACGAGCAGTACTTC. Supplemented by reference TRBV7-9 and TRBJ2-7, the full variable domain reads DTGVSQNPRHKITKRGQNVTFRCDPISEHNRLYWYRQTLGQGPEFLTYFQNEAQLEKSRLLSDRFSAERPKGSFSTLEIQRTEQGDSAMYLCASSSNLKGQAYEQYFGPGTRLTVT.

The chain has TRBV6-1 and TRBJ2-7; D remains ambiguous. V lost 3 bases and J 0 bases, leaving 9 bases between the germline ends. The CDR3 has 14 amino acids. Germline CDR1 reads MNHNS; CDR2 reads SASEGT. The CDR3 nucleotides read TGTGCCAGCAGTGACCAGAGGAGCTCCTACGAGCAGTACTTC. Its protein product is CASSDQRSSYEQYF.

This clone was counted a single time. The chain's CDR3 is CASRRTSPGSNQPQHF. CDR3 DNA: TGTGCCAGCAGAAGGACATCCCCGGGGAGCAATCAGCCCCAGCATTTT. The chain combines TRBV27 with TRBJ1-5; D might be TRBD1 (5 bases). V was clipped by 6 bases and J by 1 base, with 16 bases between them. Germline CDR1 and CDR2: MNHEY and SMNVEV (reference sequence). This CDR3 is 16 amino acids long.

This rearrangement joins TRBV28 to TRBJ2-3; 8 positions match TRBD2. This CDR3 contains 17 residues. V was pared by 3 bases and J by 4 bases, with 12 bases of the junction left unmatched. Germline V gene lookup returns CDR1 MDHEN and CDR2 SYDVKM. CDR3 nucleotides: TGTGCCAGCAGTTTGGGTCCCGGGACTAGATTGTCAGATACGCAGTATTTT. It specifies CASSLGPGTRLSDTQYF.

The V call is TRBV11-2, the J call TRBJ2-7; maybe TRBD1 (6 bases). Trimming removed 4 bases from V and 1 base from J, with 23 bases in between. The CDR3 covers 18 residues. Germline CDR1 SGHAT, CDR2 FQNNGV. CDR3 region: CASSYQTLPGHNSYEQYF. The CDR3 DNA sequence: TGTGCCAGCAGCTACCAGACACTTCCGGGACACAATTCCTACGAGCAGTACTTC.

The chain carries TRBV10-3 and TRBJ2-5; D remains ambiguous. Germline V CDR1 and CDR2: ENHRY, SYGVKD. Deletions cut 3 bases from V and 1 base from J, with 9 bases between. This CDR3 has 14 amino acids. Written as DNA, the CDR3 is TGTGCCATCAGTGAACTACAGATCCAAGAGACCCAGTACTTC. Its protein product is CAISELQIQETQYF.

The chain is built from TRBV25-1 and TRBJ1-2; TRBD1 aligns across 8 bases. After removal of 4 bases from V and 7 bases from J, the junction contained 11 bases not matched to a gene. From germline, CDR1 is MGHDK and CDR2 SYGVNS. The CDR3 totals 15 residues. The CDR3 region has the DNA TGTGCCAGCAGTGGGAGGGACAGGCCGTGGCGTGGCTACACCTTC. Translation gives CASSGRDRPWRGYTF.

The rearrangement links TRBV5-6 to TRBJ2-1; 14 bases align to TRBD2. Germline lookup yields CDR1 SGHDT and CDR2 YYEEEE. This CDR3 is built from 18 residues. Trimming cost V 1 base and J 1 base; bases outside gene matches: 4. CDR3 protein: CASSLWGLAGDSYNEQFF. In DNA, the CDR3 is TGTGCCAGCAGCTTGTGGGGACTAGCGGGAGATTCCTACAATGAGCAGTTCTTC.

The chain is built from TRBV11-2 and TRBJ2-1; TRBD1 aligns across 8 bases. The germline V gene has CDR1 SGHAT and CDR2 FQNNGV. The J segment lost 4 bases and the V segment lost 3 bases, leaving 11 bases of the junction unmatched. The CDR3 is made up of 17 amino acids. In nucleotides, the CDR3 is TGTGCCAGCAGCTTTTACCCCAGGGGGCGCGGGTACAATGAGCAGTTCTTC. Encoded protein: CASSFYPRGRGYNEQFF.

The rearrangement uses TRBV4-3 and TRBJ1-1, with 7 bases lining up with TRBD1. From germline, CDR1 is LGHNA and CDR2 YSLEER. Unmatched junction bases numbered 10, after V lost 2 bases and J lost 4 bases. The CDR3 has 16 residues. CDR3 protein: CASSQLRGRTGTEAFF. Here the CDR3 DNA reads TGCGCCAGCAGCCAACTCCGAGGAAGGACAGGCACTGAAGCTTTCTTT.

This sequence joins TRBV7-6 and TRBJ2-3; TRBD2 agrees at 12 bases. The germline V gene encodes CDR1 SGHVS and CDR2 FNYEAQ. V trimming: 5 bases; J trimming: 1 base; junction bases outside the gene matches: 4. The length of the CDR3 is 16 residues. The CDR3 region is CASSHLAGGRTDTQYF. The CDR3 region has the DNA TGTGCCAGCAGCCACCTAGCGGGAGGGCGCACAGATACGCAGTATTTT.

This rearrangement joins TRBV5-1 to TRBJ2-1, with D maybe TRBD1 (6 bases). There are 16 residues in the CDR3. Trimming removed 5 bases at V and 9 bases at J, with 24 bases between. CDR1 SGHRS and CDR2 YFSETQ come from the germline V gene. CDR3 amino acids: CASSGFVANRDGEQFF. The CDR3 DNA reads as TGCGCCAGCAGTGGCTTTGTGGCTAACAGGGACGGTGAGCAGTTCTTC.

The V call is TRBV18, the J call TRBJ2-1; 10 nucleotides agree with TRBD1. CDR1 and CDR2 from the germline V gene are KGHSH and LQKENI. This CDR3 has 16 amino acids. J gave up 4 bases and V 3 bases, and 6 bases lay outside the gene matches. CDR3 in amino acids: CASSPPGDRGYNEQFF. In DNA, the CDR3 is TGTGCCAGCTCACCTCCCGGGGACAGGGGTTACAATGAGCAGTTCTTC.

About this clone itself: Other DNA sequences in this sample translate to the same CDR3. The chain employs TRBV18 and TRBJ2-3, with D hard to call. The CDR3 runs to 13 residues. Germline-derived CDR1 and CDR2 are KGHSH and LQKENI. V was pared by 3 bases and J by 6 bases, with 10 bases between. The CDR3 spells CASSPPGKDTQYF. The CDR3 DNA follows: TGTGCCAGCTCACCGCCGGGTAAGGATACGCAGTATTTT.

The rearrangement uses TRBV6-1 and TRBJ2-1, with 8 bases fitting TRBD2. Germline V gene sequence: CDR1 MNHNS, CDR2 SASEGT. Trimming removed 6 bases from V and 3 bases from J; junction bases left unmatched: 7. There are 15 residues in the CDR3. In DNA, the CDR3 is TGTGCCAGCAGGGAAATAAGCGGGAGCTACAATGAGCAGTTCTTC. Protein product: CASREISGSYNEQFF.

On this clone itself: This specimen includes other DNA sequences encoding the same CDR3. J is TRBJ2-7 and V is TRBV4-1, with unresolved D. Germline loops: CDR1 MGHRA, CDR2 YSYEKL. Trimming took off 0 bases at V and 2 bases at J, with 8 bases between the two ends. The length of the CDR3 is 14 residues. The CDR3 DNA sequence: TGCGCCAGCAGCCAAGATCCAGGAACCTACGAGCAGTACTTC. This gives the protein CASSQDPGTYEQYF.

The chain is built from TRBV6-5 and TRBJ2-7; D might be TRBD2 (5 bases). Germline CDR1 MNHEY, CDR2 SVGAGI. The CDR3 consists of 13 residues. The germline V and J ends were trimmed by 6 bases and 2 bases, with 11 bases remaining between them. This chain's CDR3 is CASSLAPPYEQYF. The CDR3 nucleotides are TGTGCCAGCAGCCTAGCTCCACCCTACGAGCAGTACTTC.

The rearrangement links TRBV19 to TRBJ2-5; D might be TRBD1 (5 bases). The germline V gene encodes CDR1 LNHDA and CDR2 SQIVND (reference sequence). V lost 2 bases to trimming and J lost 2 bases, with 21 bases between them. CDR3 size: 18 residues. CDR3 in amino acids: CASSIRPPARVGQETQYF. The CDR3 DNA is TGTGCCAGTAGTATACGCCCCCCCGCCAGGGTGGGGCAAGAGACCCAGTACTTC.

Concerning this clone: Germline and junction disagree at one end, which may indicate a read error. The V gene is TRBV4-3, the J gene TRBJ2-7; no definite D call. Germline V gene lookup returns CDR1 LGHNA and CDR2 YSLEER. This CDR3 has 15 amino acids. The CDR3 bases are TGCACCAGCAGCCAAGAAGGGCTACGTCAGAACGAGCAGTACTTC. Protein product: CTSSQEGLRQNEQYF.

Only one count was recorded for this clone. The CDR3 region has the DNA TGTGCCAGCAGTTTAGTTAACAGGAACACTGAAGCTTTCTTT. Encoded protein: CASSLVNRNTEAFF. The V and J genes are TRBV28 and TRBJ1-1; D is undetermined. V lost 2 bases to trimming and J lost 1 base, with 8 bases between them. The germline CDR1 and CDR2 sequences are MDHEN and SYDVKM. The CDR3 length is 14 residues.

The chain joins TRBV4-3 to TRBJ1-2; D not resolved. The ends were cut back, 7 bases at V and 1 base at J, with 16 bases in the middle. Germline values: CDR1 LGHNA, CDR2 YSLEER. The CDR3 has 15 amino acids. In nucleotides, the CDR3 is TGCGCCAGCAAAGGACCGGGGTCCAATAACTATGGCTACACCTTC. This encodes CASKGPGSNNYGYTF.

The DNA of the CDR3 is TGTGCCAGCAGCTTGTCCTCCGGGACAGGGGTATTCGAGCAGTACTTC. Protein sequence: CASSLSSGTGVFEQYF. The chain couples TRBV5-6 to TRBJ2-7; 10 bases agree with TRBD1. Trimming removed 1 base from V and 6 bases from J; junction bases left unmatched: 10. CDR3 length equals 16 residues. The germline V gene has CDR1 SGHDT and CDR2 YYEEEE.

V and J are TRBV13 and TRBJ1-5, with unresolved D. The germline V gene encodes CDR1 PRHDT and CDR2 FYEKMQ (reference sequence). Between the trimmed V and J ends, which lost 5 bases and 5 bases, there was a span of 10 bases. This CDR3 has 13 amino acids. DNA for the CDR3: TGTGCCAGCAGCCTTCGAAGGGATCAGCCCCAGCATTTT. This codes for CASSLRRDQPQHF.

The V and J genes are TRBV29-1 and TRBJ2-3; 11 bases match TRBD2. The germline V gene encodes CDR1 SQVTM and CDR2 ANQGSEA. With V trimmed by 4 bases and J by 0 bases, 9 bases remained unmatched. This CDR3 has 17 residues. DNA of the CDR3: TGCAGCGTTGTTTGGACTAGCGGGTTCTCTAGCACAGATACGCAGTATTTT. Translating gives CSVVWTSGFSSTDTQYF.